The present T cell receptor beta chain was sequenced within a study of blood T cell repertoires in COVID-19. The wider study: COVID-19 samples collected from the United States, Italy and Spain covered acute and convalescent phases. The cDNA or gDNA used as material had been derived from T cells, B-cell-depleted T cells, or PBMCs.

This CDR3 has 16 residues. From germline, CDR1 is SGHTA and CDR2 FQGNSA. V shed 0 bases and J shed 0 bases, with 9 bases lying between them. Authors' analysis steps: Reference gene primer amplification yielded estimated nucleated cell counts. The table came from immunoSEQ multiplex PCR; TCRdb's copy has only in-frame clones and leaves some out. V and J calls and clone size follow that table, whereas D and trimming were derived from the DNA. The data show approximately 36,000 clones, with 85% seen just once and around 5% held by the top ten. The chain couples TRBV7-2 to TRBJ1-5, with D perhaps TRBD1 (5 bases). The source is a man aged 50 to 59 with active COVID-19. Sequenced input: peripheral blood. CDR3 region: CASSLARVGSNQPQHF. The CDR3 DNA sequence: TGTGCCAGCAGCTTAGCCAGGGTCGGTAGCAATCAGCCCCAGCATTTT.